These T cell receptor beta chains were read from a single sample in a study of T cell repertoires in cytomegalovirus infection. No antigen is known for these receptors. TCRdb processed the reads anew with MiXCR; each CDR3 protein has one entry. Altogether 900,000 to 950,000 distinct CDR3 sequences are present, less than 40% being singletons, with the ten largest covering about 14%. The input for sequencing was cultured CD8+ T cells from PBMCs, taken from culture after CMV antigen stimulation. These receptors were taken from a human donor in good health (CMV status not recorded). Some clones in this sample may be carry-over from other donors' samples. Each CDR3 is given with its conserved first and last residue. The D gene is left open where the match is weak. Size is stated for part of the rows, as once, few or many counts, or as a class when the clone is expanded.

CASSPDRGYRGVRQETQYF	TGTGCCAGCAGCCCGGACAGGGGATATCGGGGGGTCCGGCAAGAGACCCAGTACTTC	few	TRBD1	TRBV7-9	TRBJ2-5
CASSFPGTSGYNEQFF	TGTGCCAGCAGTTTCCCCGGGACTAGCGGTTACAATGAGCAGTTCTTC	few	TRBD2	TRBV27	TRBJ2-1
CASSQTGTYVREPTNEKLFF	TGCGCCAGCAGCCAAACCGGGACTTACGTGAGGGAGCCAACTAATGAAAAACTGTTTTTT	few	.	TRBV4-1	TRBJ1-4
CASSPFPRQGSTGELFF	TGTGCTAGCAGCCCATTCCCCCGACAGGGGTCGACCGGGGAGCTGTTTTTT	.	TRBD1	TRBV7-7	TRBJ2-2
CASSSSGLRDQYF	TGTGCCAGCAGCTCTTCAGGGCTAAGGGACCAGTACTTC	medium-sized	.	TRBV7-2	TRBJ2-5
CASSTGTELFF	TGTGCCAGCAGCACCGGGACAGAACTGTTTTTT	many	TRBD1	TRBV7-2	TRBJ1-4
CASSLAGTALANYGYTF	TGTGCCAGCAGCTTAGCCGGGACAGCTTTAGCTAACTATGGCTACACCTTC	.	TRBD1	TRBV7-6	TRBJ1-2
CSVAGTGLRNTEAFF	TGCAGCGTAGCCGGGACAGGGCTAAGGAACACTGAAGCTTTCTTT	.	TRBD1	TRBV29-1	TRBJ1-1
CASSLENYNEQFF	TGTGCCAGCAGTTTAGAGAACTACAATGAGCAGTTCTTC	many	.	TRBV12-3/TRBV12-4	TRBJ2-1
CASSYSKSSSGGIEQFF	TGTGCCAGCAGTTACTCGAAATCGTCTAGCGGGGGCATTGAGCAGTTCTTC	.	TRBD2	TRBV6-2/TRBV6-3	TRBJ2-1
CASSHTGAGTEAFF	TGTGCCAGCAGCCACACGGGGGCGGGAACTGAAGCTTTCTTT	many	.	TRBV6-5	TRBJ1-1
CASSGGRGSFYEQYF	TGTGCCAGCAGCGGGGGGAGGGGGTCGTTCTACGAGCAGTACTTC	.	.	TRBV12-3/TRBV12-4	TRBJ2-7
CASSYTIANEQFF	TGTGCCAGCAGTTACACAATAGCAAATGAGCAGTTCTTC	few	.	TRBV6-5	TRBJ2-1
CASALGPEAFF	TGTGCCAGCGCCTTGGGGCCTGAAGCTTTCTTT	few	.	TRBV6-5	TRBJ1-1
CARGGITGELFF	TGTGCCAGAGGGGGTATCACCGGGGAGCTGTTTTTT	.	.	TRBV2	TRBJ2-2
CASRTPGTGTQYF	TGTGCCAGTAGGACTCCAGGGACAGGGACCCAGTACTTC	.	TRBD1	TRBV19	TRBJ2-5
CASSLPETGTRYEQYF	TGTGCCAGCAGCTTACCTGAGACAGGGACGAGGTACGAGCAGTACTTC	many	TRBD1	TRBV7-9	TRBJ2-7
CASSYSGWQNNSPLHF	TGTGCCAGCAGTTACAGCGGGTGGCAGAATAATTCACCCCTCCACTTT	few	.	TRBV6-5	TRBJ1-6
CASSYSVGLTEISTDTQYF	TGTGCCAGCAGTTACTCGGTGGGGCTAACTGAAATTAGCACAGATACGCAGTATTTT	.	.	TRBV6-6	TRBJ2-3
CANDSGGADYNEQFF	TGTGCCAACGATAGCGGGGGGGCGGACTACAATGAGCAGTTCTTC	.	TRBD2	TRBV7-2	TRBJ2-1
CASSLATENQPQHF	TGTGCCAGCAGCTTGGCCACGGAAAATCAGCCCCAGCATTTT	few	.	TRBV5-6	TRBJ1-5
CASKGLAGTHEQFF	TGTGCCAGCAAGGGACTAGCGGGGACTCATGAGCAGTTCTTC	few	TRBD2	TRBV28	TRBJ2-1
CASSLQDPSEAFF	TGTGCCAGCAGCCTCCAGGATCCGTCTGAAGCTTTCTTT	.	.	TRBV7-6	TRBJ1-1
CASSLEGQAWYNEQFF	TGCGCCAGCAGCTTGGAAGGGCAGGCTTGGTACAATGAGCAGTTCTTC	.	.	TRBV5-1	TRBJ2-1
CASGPGARRTDTQYF	TGTGCTAGTGGTCCAGGGGCTAGAAGGACAGATACGCAGTATTTT	.	.	TRBV12-5	TRBJ2-3
CASSLADGWNEQFF	TGTGCCAGTAGTCTGGCGGATGGGTGGAATGAGCAGTTCTTC	.	.	TRBV19	TRBJ2-1
CASRGQGRVGTDTQYF	TGTGCCAGCAGAGGACAGGGTAGGGTAGGCACAGATACGCAGTATTTT	.	TRBD1	TRBV5-5	TRBJ2-3
CASRTSDRRETQYF	TGTGCCAGCAGGACTTCAGACAGAAGGGAGACCCAGTACTTC	few	.	TRBV7-8	TRBJ2-5
CASSQDRGRMDEQFF	TGCGCCAGCAGCCAAGACAGGGGGCGCATGGATGAGCAGTTCTTC	.	TRBD1	TRBV4-3	TRBJ2-1
CASSSTGRPDTQYF	TGTGCCAGCAGCTCCACAGGGCGCCCAGATACGCAGTATTTT	.	.	TRBV11-3	TRBJ2-3
CASSFPGRGYTF	TGTGCCAGCAGCTTTCCAGGCCGGGGCTACACCTTC	many	.	TRBV7-6	TRBJ1-2
CASLSGGGPGELFF	TGTGCCAGCCTTTCAGGGGGTGGCCCCGGGGAGCTGTTTTTT	.	TRBD1	TRBV27	TRBJ2-2
CASSQPGLNTDTQYF	TGTGCCAGCAGCCAACCGGGACTGAACACAGATACGCAGTATTTT	many	.	TRBV7-2	TRBJ2-3
CASSLGPARNEQFF	TGTGCCAGCAGTTTGGGACCAGCTAGAAATGAGCAGTTCTTC	few	.	TRBV6-2/TRBV6-3	TRBJ2-1
CASSYLLAGEANTGELFF	TGTGCCAGCAGTTACCTCCTAGCGGGGGAGGCCAACACCGGGGAGCTGTTTTTT	.	TRBD2	TRBV6-6	TRBJ2-2
CASSLSPEGNTEAFF	TGTGCCAGCAGCTTGAGTCCAGAGGGGAACACTGAAGCTTTCTTT	.	.	TRBV5-4	TRBJ1-1
CASSRGATDTQYF	TGTGCCAGCAGTAGGGGGGCCACAGATACGCAGTATTTT	.	.	TRBV6-6	TRBJ2-3
CASSLSIGRRNTEAFF	TGTGCCAGCAGTTTATCCATAGGACGGAGGAACACTGAAGCTTTCTTT	.	.	TRBV6-2/TRBV6-3	TRBJ1-1
CASSPGQLEAFF	TGTGCCAGCAGCCCGGGACAGCTTGAAGCTTTCTTT	many	TRBD1	TRBV12-3/TRBV12-4	TRBJ1-1
CASYGGPVETQYF	TGTGCCAGCTACGGGGGGCCGGTGGAGACCCAGTACTTC	few	.	TRBV2	TRBJ2-5
CASSPGEGANTGELFF	TGTGCCAGCAGCCCCGGGGAAGGCGCGAACACCGGGGAGCTGTTTTTT	few	.	TRBV7-9	TRBJ2-2
CASSLEADKYGYTF	TGTGCCAGCAGTTTAGAGGCAGACAAGTATGGCTACACCTTC	few	.	TRBV12-3/TRBV12-4	TRBJ1-2
CASSDSTGADTQYF	TGTGCCAGCAGTGACTCGACAGGGGCAGATACGCAGTATTTT	many	TRBD1	TRBV6-4	TRBJ2-3
CASSPLRGTDTQYF	TGCGCCAGCAGCCCCCTCCGTGGCACAGATACGCAGTATTTT	.	.	TRBV5-1	TRBJ2-3
CASSSLGAGGYTF	TGTGCCAGCAGTTCCCTCGGCGCCGGGGGCTACACCTTC	.	.	TRBV28	TRBJ1-2
CASSADSSPIFYGYTF	TGTGCCAGCAGTGCCGACAGTTCCCCCATATTCTATGGCTACACCTTC	.	.	TRBV28	TRBJ1-2
CASSDGLSSFRNEQYF	TGCGCCAGCAGCGACGGGCTCTCCTCTTTCAGGAACGAGCAGTACTTC	.	.	TRBV5-1	TRBJ2-7
CATTADTQYF	TGTGCCACTACAGCGGATACGCAGTATTTT	few	.	TRBV2	TRBJ2-3
CASGLDMNTEAFF	TGTGCTAGTGGTTTGGACATGAACACTGAAGCTTTCTTT	few	.	TRBV12-5	TRBJ1-1
CASSLSRTVYNSPLHF	TGTGCCAGCAGTCTTTCAAGGACAGTTTATAATTCACCCCTCCACTTT	few	.	TRBV28	TRBJ1-6
CASNTGYPSGANVLTF	TGTGCCAGCAATACAGGCTATCCCTCTGGGGCCAACGTCCTGACTTTC	few	.	TRBV27	TRBJ2-6
CASSPPGTEAFF	TGTGCCAGCAGCCCCCCGGGCACTGAAGCTTTCTTT	many	.	TRBV28	TRBJ1-1
CASSSLIRQGAGKQPQHF	TGTGCCAGCAGTTCCCTGATACGACAGGGGGCTGGGAAACAGCCCCAGCATTTT	few	TRBD1	TRBV27	TRBJ1-5
CASSLPRQASSYEQYF	TGTGCCAGCAGTCTTCCCCGGCAGGCCAGCTCCTACGAGCAGTACTTC	.	.	TRBV28	TRBJ2-7
CASSLGMRSKVPYF	TGTGCCAGCAGTTTAGGAATGAGGTCAAAGGTCCCCTACTTC	.	.	TRBV12-3/TRBV12-4	TRBJ2-4
CASSQDQGDYDGYTF	TGTGCCAGCAGCCAAGATCAGGGCGACTACGATGGCTACACCTTC	.	.	TRBV14	TRBJ1-2
CASRQVDEQFF	TGTGCCAGTCGTCAAGTGGATGAGCAGTTCTTC	few	.	TRBV6-5	TRBJ2-1
CASSSPGQGDYGYTF	TGTGCCAGCAGCTCACCGGGACAGGGGGACTATGGCTACACCTTC	many	TRBD1	TRBV7-6	TRBJ1-2
CSVESQEAADGYTF	TGCAGCGTTGAGTCACAGGAAGCCGCCGATGGCTACACCTTC	.	.	TRBV29-1	TRBJ1-2
CSVESFTGGEETQYF	TGCAGCGTTGAGTCGTTCACAGGGGGCGAAGAGACCCAGTACTTC	.	TRBD1	TRBV29-1	TRBJ2-5